This T cell receptor beta chain was profiled in a study of monozygotic twins with inflammatory bowel disease. Template switching introduced UMIs that contain a 6-nucleotide sample barcode. TCRdb re-called the 5' RACE reads; one entry per CDR3 protein, DNA not given. The sample table includes about 350,000 distinct CDR3 sequences. Sequenced input: blood. This clonotype was sampled from a human donor with ulcerative colitis or Crohn's disease, or a healthy co-twin of an affected twin (not recorded which).

CDR3 in amino acids: CSASRWASGSYNEQFF. The rearrangement links TRBV20-1 to TRBJ2-1; the TCRdb D gene call, TRBD2, has no DNA to confirm it. This CDR3 is 16 amino acids long. The V gene's germline CDR1 is DFQATT and CDR2 SNEGSKA (reference sequence).